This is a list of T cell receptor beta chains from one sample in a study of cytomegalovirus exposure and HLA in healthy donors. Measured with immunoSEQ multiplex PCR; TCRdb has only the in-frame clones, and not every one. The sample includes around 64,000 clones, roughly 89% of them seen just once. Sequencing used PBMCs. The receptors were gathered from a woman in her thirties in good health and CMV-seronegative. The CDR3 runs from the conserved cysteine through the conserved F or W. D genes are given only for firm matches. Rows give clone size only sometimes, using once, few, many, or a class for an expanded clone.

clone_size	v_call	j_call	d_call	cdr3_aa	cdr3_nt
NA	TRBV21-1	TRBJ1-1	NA	CASSKVRYQGGRGNTEAFF	TGTGCCAGCAGCAAAGTTCGGTATCAGGGGGGAAGGGGGAACACTGAAGCTTTCTTT
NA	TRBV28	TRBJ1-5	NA	CASSPYAGSPSNQPQHF	TGTGCCAGCAGTCCCTACGCGGGGTCTCCTAGCAATCAGCCCCAGCATTTT
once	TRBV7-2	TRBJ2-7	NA	CASSIPGSYEQYF	TGTGCCAGCAGCATCCCTGGGAGCTACGAGCAGTACTTC
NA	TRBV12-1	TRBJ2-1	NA	CASSPGDRGPYNEQFF	TGTGCCAGCAGCCCGGGGGACAGGGGGCCCTACAATGAGCAGTTCTTC
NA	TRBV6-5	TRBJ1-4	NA	CASSSDSYNEKLFF	TGTGCCAGCAGTTCGGACAGTTATAATGAAAAACTGTTTTTT
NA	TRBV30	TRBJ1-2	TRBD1	CAWSALQGDGYTF	TGTGCCTGGAGCGCCCTTCAGGGGGATGGCTACACCTTC
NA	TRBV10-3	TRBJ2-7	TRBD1	CASSEGQGFFYEQYF	TGTGCCAGCAGTGAGGGACAGGGGTTTTTCTACGAGCAGTACTTC
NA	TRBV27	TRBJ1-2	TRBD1	CASRDRVYGYPF	TGTGCCAGCAGAGACAGGGTCTATGGCTACCCCTTC
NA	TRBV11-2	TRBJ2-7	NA	CASSLGPGTYEQYF	TGTGCCAGCAGCTTAGGCCCGGGGACCTACGAGCAGTACTTC
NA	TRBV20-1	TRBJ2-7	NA	CSESCRYEQYF	TGCAGTGAAAGCTGTCGCTACGAGCAGTACTTC
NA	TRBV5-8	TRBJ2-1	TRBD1	CASSKGQGVGNEQFF	TGTGCCAGCAGCAAGGGACAGGGGGTGGGCAATGAGCAGTTCTTC
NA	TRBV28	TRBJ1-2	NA	CASSHEGEGGYGYTF	TGTGCCAGCAGTCACGAGGGGGAGGGAGGATATGGCTACACCTTC
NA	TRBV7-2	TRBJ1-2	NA	CASSFSGIRSGGYTF	TGTGCCAGCAGCTTCTCCGGGATCCGGAGCGGTGGCTACACCTTC
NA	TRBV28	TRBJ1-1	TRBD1	CASSSGQGGTEAFF	TGTGCCAGCAGTTCCGGACAGGGGGGGACTGAAGCTTTCTTT
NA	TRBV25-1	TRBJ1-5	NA	CASSPGGNQPQHF	TGTGCCAGCAGCCCGGGGGGCAATCAGCCCCAGCATTTT
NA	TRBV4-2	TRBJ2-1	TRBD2	CASSQDSASGSNEQFF	TGTGCCAGCAGCCAAGATTCCGCTAGCGGGAGCAATGAGCAGTTCTTC
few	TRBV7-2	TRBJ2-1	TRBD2	CASSFSGREQFF	TGTGCCAGCAGCTTTAGCGGGAGGGAGCAGTTCTTC
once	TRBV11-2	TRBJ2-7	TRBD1	CASSPLGQGFHEQYF	TGTGCCAGCAGCCCGCTAGGACAGGGTTTCCACGAGCAGTACTTC
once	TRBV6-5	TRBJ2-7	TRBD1	CASSYSGTGGSYEQYF	TGTGCCAGCAGTTACTCCGGGACAGGGGGCTCCTACGAGCAGTACTTC
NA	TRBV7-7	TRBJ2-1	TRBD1	CASSPDRDSEQFF	TGTGCTAGCAGCCCTGACAGGGACAGTGAGCAGTTCTTC
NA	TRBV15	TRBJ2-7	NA	CATSRMVRAHEQYF	TGTGCCACCAGCAGGATGGTGCGGGCCCACGAGCAGTACTTC
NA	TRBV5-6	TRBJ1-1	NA	CASSFTGNTEAFF	TGTGCCAGCAGCTTTACAGGGAACACTGAAGCTTTCTTT
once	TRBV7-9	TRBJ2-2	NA	CASSPGVAENTGELFF	TGTGCCAGCAGCCCCGGGGTAGCGGAAAACACCGGGGAGCTGTTTTTT
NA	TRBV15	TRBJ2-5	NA	CATSKISGKETQYF	TGTGCCACCAGCAAAATATCGGGAAAAGAGACCCAGTACTTC
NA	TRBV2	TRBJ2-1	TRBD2	CASSSGTRGSNEQFF	TGTGCCAGCAGTTCAGGGACTAGGGGTAGCAATGAGCAGTTCTTC
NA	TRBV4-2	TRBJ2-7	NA	CASSLGEGVAYEQYF	TGTGCCAGCAGCCTAGGGGAGGGGGTGGCCTACGAGCAGTACTTC
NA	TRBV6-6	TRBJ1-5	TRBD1	CASSFGTENQPQHF	TGTGCCAGCAGTTTTGGGACAGAAAATCAGCCCCAGCATTTT
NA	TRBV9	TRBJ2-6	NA	CASSVPELVAGGANVLTF	TGTGCCAGCAGCGTACCCGAACTCGTAGCTGGTGGGGCCAACGTCCTGACTTTC
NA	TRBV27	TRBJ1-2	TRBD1	CASSPQRQGKTNYGYTF	TGTGCCAGCAGTCCCCAAAGACAGGGAAAGACTAACTATGGCTACACCTTC
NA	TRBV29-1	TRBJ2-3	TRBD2	CSVSPSGSTDTQYF	TGCAGCGTTTCCCCTAGCGGGAGCACAGATACGCAGTATTTT
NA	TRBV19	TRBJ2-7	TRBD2	CASSTRLAGDSAPYEQYF	TGTGCCAGTAGTACCCGACTAGCGGGAGACAGTGCACCCTACGAGCAGTACTTC
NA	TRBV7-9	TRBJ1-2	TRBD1	CASSPGQGVYGYTF	TGTGCCAGCAGCCCGGGACAGGGGGTCTATGGCTACACCTTC
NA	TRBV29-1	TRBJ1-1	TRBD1	CSVPDRVGEAFF	TGCAGCGTTCCAGACAGGGTAGGTGAAGCTTTCTTT
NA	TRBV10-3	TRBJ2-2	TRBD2	CAISLAGEDGELFF	TGTGCCATCAGCCTAGCGGGAGAAGACGGGGAGCTGTTTTTT
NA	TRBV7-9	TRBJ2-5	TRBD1	CASSPAGRGETQYF	TGTGCCAGCAGCCCCGCCGGCAGGGGGGAGACCCAGTACTTC
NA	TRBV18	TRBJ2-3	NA	CASSPGRSTDTQYF	TGTGCCAGCTCGCCAGGCAGGAGCACAGATACGCAGTATTTT
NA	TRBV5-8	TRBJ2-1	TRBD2	CASSPGLAGEREQFF	TGTGCCAGCAGCCCGGGACTAGCGGGAGAACGTGAGCAGTTCTTC
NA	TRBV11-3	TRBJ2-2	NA	CASSLSGLGDTGELFF	TGTGCCAGCAGCTTAAGCGGTCTTGGTGACACCGGGGAGCTGTTTTTT
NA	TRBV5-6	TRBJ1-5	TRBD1	CASSLTGAFQPQHF	TGTGCCAGCAGCCTAACAGGGGCCTTTCAGCCCCAGCATTTT
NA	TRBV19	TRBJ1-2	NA	CASSIGAALTSNYGYTF	TGTGCCAGTAGTATAGGGGCAGCCCTAACTTCTAACTATGGCTACACCTTC
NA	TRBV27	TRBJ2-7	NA	CASSPRAPYEQYF	TGTGCCAGCAGTCCCCGAGCACCCTACGAGCAGTACTTC
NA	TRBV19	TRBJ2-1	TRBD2	CASSIAGGIYNEQFF	TGTGCCAGTAGTATAGCGGGAGGGATCTACAATGAGCAGTTCTTC